This section outlines one TCR beta chain sequence together with its context. Its antigen is unknown. Germline V gene data show CDR1 as SGHKS and CDR2 as YYEKEE (reference sequence). The CDR3 runs 14 residues. V gave up 6 bases and J gave up 4 bases, with 14 bases separating them. These data are taken from a study of shared clonotypes between healthy human individuals. Study in general: Researchers drew samples from a couple of women and a few men aged 18 to 49. Study-level findings and limits: An expected dependence of interdonor clonotype sharing on sequencing depth was noted.

Data came from immunoSEQ multiplex PCR; TCRdb stores just in-frame clones and leaves some out. This sample has more than 1.2 million clones, with around 98.5% found just once. The chain recombines TRBV5-5 with TRBJ2-1, with D maybe TRBD1 (5 bases). The TCR sequence derives from a man younger than 45 in good health. The material sequenced was naive CD4+ T cells sorted from blood. The sample's subset: CD45RA+ positively selected. CDR3 region: CASTRRQSYNEQFF. As DNA, the CDR3 is TGTGCCAGCACCCGTCGACAGTCTTACAATGAGCAGTTCTTC.